A single T cell receptor (beta chain) is shown here with its context. Its antigen is not identified. This specimen comes from a study of primary melanoma T cells and metastatic recurrence. Study summary: These T2 to T4 primary melanomas had thickness greater than 1 mm.

CDR1 is SGHNT and CDR2 is YENEEA in the germline V gene. There are 14 residues in the CDR3. V dropped 2 bases and J dropped 1 base, with 8 bases sitting between them. Each patient's primary melanoma had been removed surgically, with risk of metastatic recurrence. Study findings and constraints: Regardless of ulceration, mitotic rate or nodal disease, >20% T-cell fraction appeared protective. Suggested, not shown: primary melanomas can contain effective antitumor T cells.

The data were produced by immunoSEQ multiplex PCR, yet TCRdb's version contains in-frame clones alone and is incomplete. The data show about 110 clones, just under 80% seen once. The sample was melanoma tumor tissue. This clonotype originated in a human donor with melanoma. The rearrangement uses TRBV11-3 and TRBJ2-5, with unresolved D. CDR3 nucleotides: TGTGCCAGCAGCTTACTGAAAGGCCAAGAGACCCAGTACTTC. Its protein product is CASSLLKGQETQYF.